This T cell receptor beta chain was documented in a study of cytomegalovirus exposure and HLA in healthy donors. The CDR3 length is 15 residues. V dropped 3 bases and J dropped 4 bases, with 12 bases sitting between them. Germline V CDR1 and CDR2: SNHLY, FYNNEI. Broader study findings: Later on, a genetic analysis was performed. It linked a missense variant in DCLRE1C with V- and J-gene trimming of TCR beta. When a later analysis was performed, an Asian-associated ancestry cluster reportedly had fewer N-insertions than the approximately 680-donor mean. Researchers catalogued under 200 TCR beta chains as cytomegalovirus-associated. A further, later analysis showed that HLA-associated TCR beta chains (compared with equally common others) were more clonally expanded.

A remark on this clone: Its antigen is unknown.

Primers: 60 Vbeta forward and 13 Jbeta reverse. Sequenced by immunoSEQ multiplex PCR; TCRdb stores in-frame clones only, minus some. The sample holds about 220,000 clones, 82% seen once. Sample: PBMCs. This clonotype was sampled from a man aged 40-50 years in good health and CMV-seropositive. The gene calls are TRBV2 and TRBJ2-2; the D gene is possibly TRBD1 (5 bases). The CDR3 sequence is CASSDQGRSTGELFF. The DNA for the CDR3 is TGTGCCAGCAGTGATCAGGGTAGGAGCACCGGGGAGCTGTTTTTT.